This passage covers 17 T cell receptor beta chains from one sample sequenced in a study of blood T cell repertoires in COVID-19. Here immunoSEQ multiplex PCR was the method, and the copy in TCRdb shows in-frame clones only, minus some. The sample has 300,000 to 450,000 clones; roughly nine tenths are singletons. The sample taken for sequencing was PBMCs or T cells enriched from blood (not recorded which). These receptor sequences come from a woman in her 30s who had recovered from COVID-19.

This clone was detected only a few times. This CDR3 is also generated by other DNA sequences in the sample. The chain is built from TRBV24-1 and TRBJ2-5; 7 bases map to TRBD1. In germline, CDR1 is KGHDR, CDR2 SFDVKD. The length of the CDR3 is 13 residues. The trim removed 4 bases at V and 4 bases at J, leaving 2 bases unmatched. This CDR3 is CATSEQGRETQYF. The CDR3, as DNA: TGTGCCACCAGTGAACAGGGGCGAGAGACCCAGTACTTC.

The rearrangement uses TRBV30 and TRBJ2-5; D may be TRBD2 (5 bases). Germline V gene data show CDR1 as GTSNPN and CDR2 as SVGIG (reference sequence). The CDR3 sequence is 15 residues long. V lost 5 bases and J lost 2, with 18 bases in between. DNA of the CDR3: TGTGCCTGGCGAGGGCAGTCGCACCTTCAAGAGACCCAGTACTTC. It codes for CAWRGQSHLQETQYF. Full variable domain (remainder filled in from reference TRBV30 and TRBJ2-5): SQTIHQWPATLVQPVGSPLSLECTVEGTSNPNLYWYRQAAGRGLQLLFYSVGIGQISSEVPQNLSASRPQDRQFILSSKKLLLSDSGFYLCAWRGQSHLQETQYFGPGTRLLVL.

The V call is TRBV4-3, the J call TRBJ2-1; the D is unclear. Trimming stripped 0 bases from V and 6 bases from J, with 12 bases between. The CDR3 contains 15 residues. Germline V gene lookup returns CDR1 LGHNA and CDR2 YSLEER. For the CDR3, the DNA is TGCGCCAGCAGCCAAGAAGCGATAGCTCCCAATGAGCAGTTCTTC. Translated: CASSQEAIAPNEQFF.

The chain links TRBV28 to TRBJ1-5; D possibly corresponds to TRBD1 (6 bases). The CDR3 loop spans 15 amino acids. Germline CDR1 reads MDHEN; CDR2 reads SYDVKM. Trimming took 5 bases from V and 5 from J, leaving 16 bases between them. Written as DNA, the CDR3 is TGTGCCAGCAGTCCCGACAGGTACGTTTATCAGCCCCAGCATTTT. Translation gives CASSPDRYVYQPQHF.

V gene TRBV11-2 combines with J gene TRBJ2-7; 7 positions match TRBD2. The V gene's germline CDR1 is SGHAT and CDR2 FQNNGV. V was pared by 9 bases and J by 6 bases, with 14 bases of the junction left unmatched. This CDR3 is 14 amino acids long. The CDR3 DNA is TGTGCCAGTGCCTTGGGGAGGGGTTTCGGCGAGCAGTACTTC. It specifies CASALGRGFGEQYF. Supplemented by reference TRBV11-2 and TRBJ2-7, the full variable domain reads EAGVAQSPRYKIIEKRQSVAFWCNPISGHATLYWYQQILGQGPKLLIQFQNNGVVDDSQLPKDRFSAERLKGVDSTLKIQPAKLEDSAVYLCASALGRGFGEQYFGPGTRLTVT.

The rearrangement links TRBV20-1 to TRBJ1-1; D remains ambiguous. CDR1 DFQATT and CDR2 SNEGSKA come from the germline V gene (reference sequence). This CDR3 comprises 11 residues. The germline V and J ends were trimmed by 3 bases and 5 bases, with 7 bases remaining between them. CDR3 DNA sequence: TGCAGTGCTAGTCCCCGTACTGAAGCTTTCTTT. Its translation: CSASPRTEAFF.

This sequence joins TRBV7-2 and TRBJ2-7; D possibly corresponds to TRBD2 (7 bases). The CDR3 covers 15 residues. In germline, CDR1 is SGHTA, CDR2 FQGNSA. V shed 7 bases and J shed 5 bases, with 21 bases lying between them. The CDR3 region is CASKPGGRGADEQYF. The DNA of the CDR3 is TGTGCCAGCAAACCCGGGGGCCGGGGGGCGGACGAGCAGTACTTC.

This chain links TRBV3-1 (or the pseudogene TRBV3-2) with TRBJ2-1, with TRBD1 matching over 7 bases. CDR1 and CDR2 (germline): LGHDT, YNNKEL (reference sequence). CDR3 length: 15 amino acids. J was trimmed by 1 base and V by 4 bases; bases with no gene match: 4. The CDR3, as DNA: TGTGCCAGCAGCCCCCGACAGGGATCCTACAATGAGCAGTTCTTC. The encoded protein is CASSPRQGSYNEQFF.

This clone was seen once. CDR3: CASSPDRGVYGYTF. The CDR3 DNA follows: TGTGCCAGTAGTCCCGACAGGGGCGTCTATGGCTACACCTTC. The V call is TRBV19, the J call TRBJ1-2; 8 positions match TRBD1. Germline values: CDR1 LNHDA, CDR2 SQIVND (reference sequence). The junction had 6 bases not matched to a gene; V was cut back by 5 bases and J by 4 bases. The CDR3 has 14 residues.

The V gene is TRBV25-1, the J gene TRBJ2-5, with D possibly being TRBD1 (7 bases). Per the germline V gene, CDR1 is MGHDK and CDR2 is SYGVNS. Trimming cost V 0 bases and J 4 bases, with 12 bases left between them. The CDR3 consists of 15 residues. This CDR3 is CASSEYGGGPETQYF. In nucleotides, the CDR3 is TGTGCCAGCAGTGAATATGGAGGGGGCCCAGAGACCCAGTACTTC.

This clone was seen just once. J is TRBJ1-1 and V is TRBV10-3, with 7 bases aligning to TRBD1. The CDR3 is 14 amino acids. With 7 bases clipped from V and 1 base from J, the junction kept 6 bases outside the gene matches. Germline V lookup: CDR1 ENHRY, CDR2 SYGVKD. CDR3 in DNA: TGTGCCATCACCCTGGACAGGCAGAACACTGAAGCTTTCTTT. This encodes CAITLDRQNTEAFF.

The chain is built from TRBV5-1 and TRBJ2-7; possible D gene TRBD2, 7 bases. The CDR3 sequence is 14 residues long. Germline lookup yields CDR1 SGHRS and CDR2 YFSETQ. Deletions cut 0 bases from V and 9 bases from J, with 16 bases between. The CDR3 is CASSLEGGKTVQYF. The CDR3 nucleotides are TGCGCCAGCAGCTTGGAGGGGGGGAAGACTGTGCAGTACTTC.

The V and J genes are TRBV2 and TRBJ2-1; 9 bases line up with TRBD2. Germline trimming cut 6 bases from V and 9 bases from J; bases unmatched to any gene: 9. This CDR3 has 14 residues. Germline V gene data show CDR1 as SNHLY and CDR2 as FYNNEI. CDR3 loop: CASRTGTSYGEQFF. Here the CDR3 DNA reads TGTGCCAGCAGAACCGGGACTAGCTACGGTGAGCAGTTCTTC.

The gene calls are TRBV27 and TRBJ1-6; D not resolved. Germline V gene data show CDR1 as MNHEY and CDR2 as SMNVEV (reference sequence). Trimming removed 5 bases from V and 7 bases from J, with 12 bases in between. The CDR3 loop spans 14 amino acids. CDR3 sequence reads: CASSRDGENSPLHF. The CDR3 bases are TGTGCCAGCAGTCGAGACGGAGAGAATTCACCCCTCCACTTT.

The chain joins TRBV9 to TRBJ2-1; 7 bases align to TRBD2. This CDR3 is 17 amino acids long. V was pared by 3 bases and J by 1 base, with 10 bases of the junction left unmatched. Germline CDR1 and CDR2: SGDLS and YYNGEE. The CDR3 region is CASSGDPRTRSYNEQFF. The CDR3 DNA is TGTGCCAGCAGCGGTGACCCTCGGACTAGGTCCTACAATGAGCAGTTCTTC.

This chain links TRBV10-1 with TRBJ1-3, with TRBD1 as a possible D gene (5 bases). Looked up from germline, CDR1 is WNHNN and CDR2 is SYGVQD (reference sequence). V gave up 4 bases and J gave up 0 bases, with 13 bases separating them. The CDR3 has 16 residues. Here the CDR3 DNA reads TGCGCCAGCAGTGCCTCCGGGGGACTCTCTGGAAACACCATATATTTT. Its translation is CASSASGGLSGNTIYF.

This chain links TRBV18 with TRBJ1-3; TRBD1 might be the D (5 bases). Per the germline V gene, CDR1 is KGHSH and CDR2 is LQKENI. Trimming took 3 bases from V and 2 from J, leaving 14 bases between them. The CDR3 runs to 16 residues. The CDR3 DNA is TGTGCCAGCTCACCTACCTCCGGGGGAACTGGAAACACCATATATTTT. Protein sequence: CASSPTSGGTGNTIYF.